Presented here are 17 T cell receptor beta chains from one specimen sequenced in a study of OX40 agonist ivuxolimab in advanced cancers. Measured with immunoSEQ multiplex PCR; TCRdb has only the in-frame clones, and not every one. The repertoire holds roughly 70,000 clones, with around 84% as singletons. Sequenced here: CD4+ or CD8+ T cells sorted from blood, sampled in a trial of the OX40 agonist ivuxolimab. The source is an adult with an advanced solid tumor such as melanoma, head and neck, liver or kidney cancer.

J is TRBJ2-1 and V is TRBV18; no definite D call. V lost 8 bases and J 0 bases, leaving 11 bases between the germline ends. Germline assignment: CDR1 KGHSH and CDR2 LQKENI. There are 14 residues in the CDR3. The CDR3 coding sequence is TGTGCCAGCAAACCGAGGAGCTCCTACAATGAGCAGTTCTTC. Amino acids: CASKPRSSYNEQFF.

The V call is TRBV19, the J call TRBJ1-1; 7 bases match TRBD1. CDR1 and CDR2 from the germline V gene are LNHDA and SQIVND (reference sequence). V lost 6 bases and J lost 5; bases outside the gene matches: 6. The CDR3 has 13 amino acids. DNA of the CDR3: TGTGCCAGTAGGCTAACAGGGGCTACTGAAGCTTTCTTT. It encodes CASRLTGATEAFF.

The rearrangement joins TRBV2 to TRBJ1-5; 7 bases align to TRBD1. V trimming: 6 bases; J trimming: 2 bases; junction bases outside the gene matches: 4. This CDR3 has 14 amino acids. From germline, CDR1 is SNHLY and CDR2 FYNNEI. The CDR3 DNA sequence: TGTGCCAGCAGGGATACAGGGGGCAATCAGCCCCAGCATTTT. Protein product: CASRDTGGNQPQHF. Full variable domain (missing parts from reference TRBV2 and TRBJ1-5): EPEVTQTPSHQVTQMGQEVILRCVPISNHLYFYWYRQILGQKVEFLVSFYNNEISEKSEIFDDQFSVERPDGSNFTLKIRSTKLEDSAMYFCASRDTGGNQPQHFGDGTRLSIL.

This clone appeared once. This sequence joins TRBV7-9 and TRBJ2-7; 9 nucleotides match TRBD2. Germline V gene lookup returns CDR1 SEHNR and CDR2 FQNEAQ (reference sequence). CDR3 length: 14 residues. The ends lost 5 bases at V and 2 bases at J; junction bases unmatched: 4. DNA of the CDR3: TGTGCCAGCAGCCTAGGCGGGAGGGCCTACGAGCAGTACTTC. Protein: CASSLGGRAYEQYF.

This clone was counted a single time. V gene TRBV28 combines with J gene TRBJ1-5; no definite D call. Trimming shortened V by 5 bases and J by 0 bases, and 11 bases separated the two germline ends. The germline CDR1 and CDR2 sequences are MDHEN and SYDVKM. CDR3 length: 15 amino acids. CDR3 amino acids: CASSPPLGSNQPQHF. Here the CDR3 DNA reads TGTGCCAGCAGTCCCCCTTTGGGTAGCAATCAGCCCCAGCATTTT.

The rearrangement joins TRBV19 to TRBJ1-2; weak D call: TRBD1 (5 bases). CDR3 length: 15 amino acids. V was pared by 6 bases and J by 3 bases, with 17 bases between. Per germline, CDR1 LNHDA and CDR2 SQIVND (reference sequence). The CDR3 bases are TGTGCCAGTAGGAACTTACAGGAGGGAGACTATGGCTACACCTTC. This translates into CASRNLQEGDYGYTF.

J is TRBJ1-4 and V is TRBV2; D is ambiguous. In germline, CDR1 is SNHLY, CDR2 FYNNEI. The CDR3 covers 13 residues. Trimming cost V 7 bases and J 11 bases, with 17 bases left between them. DNA for the CDR3: TGTGCCAGCACCCTTGATCTGGAACAGAAACTGTTTTTT. Amino acid sequence: CASTLDLEQKLFF.

This chain links TRBV6-5 with TRBJ2-2, with TRBD1 identical over 7 bases. The CDR3 has 15 residues. V lost 2 bases to trimming and J lost 0 bases; unmatched junction nucleotides: 0. The germline V gene has CDR1 MNHEY and CDR2 SVGAGI. The CDR3 nucleotides read TGTGCCAGCAGTTACGGGACAGCGAACACCGGGGAGCTGTTTTTT. Residues: CASSYGTANTGELFF.

This chain uses TRBV5-5 with TRBJ2-7, with TRBD1 identical over 9 bases. The germline CDR1 and CDR2 sequences are SGHKS and YYEKEE (reference sequence). The CDR3 covers 16 residues. J gave up 1 base and V 2 bases, and 7 bases lay outside the gene matches. The CDR3 region has the DNA TGTGCCAGCAGCTTACGGACAGGGGCCTCATCCTACGAGCAGTACTTC. Translated, it gives CASSLRTGASSYEQYF.

The CDR3 loop is CASSFRYEQYF. The DNA of the CDR3 is TGTGCCAGCAGTTTCAGGTACGAGCAGTACTTC. The chain is built from TRBV28 and TRBJ2-7; D remains unclear. Germline loops: CDR1 MDHEN, CDR2 SYDVKM. This CDR3 comprises 11 residues. The V gene lost 3 bases and the J gene lost 4 bases, with 4 bases spanning the gap.

The V call is TRBV6-5, the J call TRBJ2-2; D possibly corresponds to TRBD2 (5 bases). V was cut by 4 bases and J by 5 bases, with 5 bases left in between. The CDR3 totals 12 residues. Looked up from germline, CDR1 is MNHEY and CDR2 is SVGAGI. The CDR3 nucleotides are TGTGCCAGCAGTTTAGCGACCGGGGAGCTGTTTTTT. Its translation: CASSLATGELFF.

This clone occurred once. V and J are TRBV6-6 and TRBJ2-1; possibly TRBD2 for D (5 bases). From germline, CDR1 is MNHNY and CDR2 SVGAGI (reference sequence). V was pared by 2 bases and J by 10 bases, with 9 bases between. There are 12 residues in the CDR3. The CDR3: CASSYQREEQFF. CDR3 nucleotides: TGTGCCAGCAGTTACCAGAGGGAGGAGCAGTTCTTC.

The V and J genes are TRBV9 and TRBJ1-3; TRBD1 is a possible D gene (5 bases). Trimming shortened V by 0 bases and J by 0 bases, and 10 bases separated the two germline ends. The V gene's germline CDR1 is SGDLS and CDR2 YYNGEE. This CDR3 spans 16 amino acids. CDR3 amino acids: CASSVAWGGSGNTIYF. The CDR3 DNA is TGTGCCAGCAGCGTAGCTTGGGGGGGCTCTGGAAACACCATATATTTT.

The V gene is TRBV19, the J gene TRBJ1-3; D remains ambiguous. Trimming took 2 bases from V and 4 from J, leaving 15 bases between them. CDR1 and CDR2 (germline): LNHDA, SQIVND (reference sequence). The CDR3 runs to 16 residues. Here the CDR3 DNA reads TGTGCCAGTAGTATATCCCCAAACCTGATAGGAAACACCATATATTTT. Protein: CASSISPNLIGNTIYF.

The chain couples TRBV2 to TRBJ1-5, with D maybe TRBD1 (5 bases). Deletions cut 6 bases from V and 0 bases from J, with 12 bases between. CDR1 SNHLY and CDR2 FYNNEI come from the germline V gene. The CDR3 is made up of 15 amino acids. CDR3 coding DNA: TGTGCCAGCAGAGCGACAGACCATAGCAATCAGCCCCAGCATTTT. As protein: CASRATDHSNQPQHF.

This chain uses TRBV11-1 with TRBJ2-3; TRBD2 aligns across 8 bases. In germline, CDR1 is SGHAT, CDR2 FQDESV (reference sequence). The CDR3 runs 14 residues. V lost 7 bases, J lost 3 bases, and 6 bases stayed unmatched. CDR3 sequence reads: CASTRGGRTDTQYF. In DNA, the CDR3 is TGTGCCAGCACCCGGGGGGGGAGGACAGATACGCAGTATTTT.

Only a few counts were recorded for this clone. V gene TRBV6-5 combines with J gene TRBJ1-1; D perhaps matches TRBD1 (5 bases). CDR1 and CDR2 from the germline V gene are MNHEY and SVGAGI. This CDR3 spans 13 amino acids. V gave up 0 bases and J gave up 7 bases, with 9 bases separating them. CDR3 in DNA: TGTGCCAGCAGTTACTCCTCAGGGTTTGAAGCTTTCTTT. It encodes CASSYSSGFEAFF.